The 4 T cell receptor beta chains below were found in one sample sequenced in a study of metastatic and nonmetastatic thyroid tumors. The entire patient cohort was treatment-naive prior to thyroid surgery. TCRdb reprocessed the PCR reads using MiXCR. The table lists almost 25,000 clones, 13% of them singletons. Sequencing was done on a sample of blood. The receptors were sampled from a female donor with papillary thyroid cancer or a benign thyroid nodule (not recorded which). Some clones in this sample may be carry-over from other donors' samples.

Ten or more counts support this clone. The chain links TRBV9 to TRBJ2-1; perhaps TRBD2 as D (6 bases). Germline V gene lookup returns CDR1 SGDLS and CDR2 YYNGEE. Trimming cost V 4 bases and J 5 bases, with 13 bases left between them. This CDR3 has 14 amino acids. The CDR3 sequence: CASSRRGNDNEQFF. CDR3 in DNA: TGTGCCAGCAGCCGTCGGGGGAACGACAATGAGCAGTTCTTC.

This clone was counted ten times or more. The chain combines TRBV14 with TRBJ2-4, with 8 bases fitting TRBD2. Germline V lookup: CDR1 SGHDN, CDR2 FVKESK. CDR3 length equals 13 residues. The trim removed 4 bases at V and 15 bases at J, leaving 11 bases unmatched. CDR3 in amino acids: CASSPSSGGRPYF. Here the CDR3 DNA reads TGTGCCAGCAGCCCAAGTAGTGGCGGGAGGCCGTACTTC.

This clone has a count of ten or more. The V call is TRBV4-1, the J call TRBJ1-4; D is undetermined. The V end was cut by 0 bases, the J end by 1 base, with 9 bases between. Germline V gene data show CDR1 as MGHRA and CDR2 as YSYEKL. The CDR3 spans 16 residues. The CDR3 nucleotides are TGCGCCAGCAGCCAAGATGAGGGATTAACTAATGAAAAACTGTTTTTT. Protein: CASSQDEGLTNEKLFF.

By sample share, this clone is medium-sized (0.01 to 0.1%). The CDR3 sequence is CASSEETGGNSPLHF. CDR3 bases: TGTGCCAGCAGTGAAGAGACAGGGGGGAATTCACCCCTCCACTTT. The chain joins TRBV6-1 to TRBJ1-6; 9 bases line up with TRBD1. The CDR3 extends over 15 amino acids. J was trimmed by 7 bases and V by 1 base; bases with no gene match: 2. CDR1 is MNHNS and CDR2 is SASEGT in the germline V gene.